This passage covers 10 T cell receptor beta chains from one sample sequenced in a study of blood T cell repertoires in COVID-19. Using immunoSEQ multiplex PCR, the repertoire was profiled, and TCRdb retains in-frame clones only, with some absent. The sample carries 400,000 or so clones, around 87% recorded once. Sequences were obtained from PBMCs or T cells enriched from blood (not recorded which). Source of these receptors: a man aged 35-49 years in a cohort exposed to, infected with or recovered from COVID-19 (not recorded which).

This clone was detected only once. The V gene is TRBV7-9, the J gene TRBJ2-5; no clear D. This CDR3 spans 14 amino acids. V lost 0 bases and J lost 7, with 12 bases in between. Germline CDR1 is SEHNR and CDR2 is FQNEAQ (reference sequence). DNA of the CDR3: TGTGCCAGCAGCTTAGCCTCACCCCCAGGGACCCAGTACTTC. Translating it yields CASSLASPPGTQYF.

Points on this clone: Other DNA sequences of this sample code for an identical CDR3. CDR3 amino acids: CASSPRTGEGTEAFF. CDR3 nucleotides: TGTGCCAGCTCACCCCGGACAGGGGAAGGCACTGAAGCTTTCTTT. The chain joins TRBV18 to TRBJ1-1, with 9 bases aligning to TRBD1. The CDR3 has 15 residues. V gave up 3 bases and J gave up 4 bases; unmatched junction bases: 6. Looked up from germline, CDR1 is KGHSH and CDR2 is LQKENI.

The chain carries TRBV3-1 (or the pseudogene TRBV3-2) and TRBJ2-7; TRBD2 agrees at 12 bases. Trimming cost V 4 bases and J 5 bases; bases outside gene matches: 9. This CDR3 is built from 16 residues. Germline V CDR1 and CDR2: LGHDT, YNNKEL (reference sequence). The CDR3 loop is CASSRPTSGRVHEQYF. CDR3 nucleotides: TGTGCCAGCAGCCGCCCGACTAGCGGGAGAGTCCACGAGCAGTACTTC.

The chain links TRBV11-2 to TRBJ2-7; D may be TRBD1 (5 bases). V was cut by 4 bases and J by 4 bases, with 11 bases left in between. In germline, CDR1 is SGHAT, CDR2 FQNNGV. The CDR3 has 13 residues. The CDR3 is CASSYAPGYEQYF. For the CDR3, the DNA is TGTGCCAGCAGCTACGCGCCAGGGTACGAGCAGTACTTC.

This rearrangement joins TRBV27 to TRBJ1-4; maybe TRBD1 (5 bases). CDR3 size: 14 residues. V was trimmed by 2 bases and J by 1 base, leaving 5 bases between them. Germline V gene sequence: CDR1 MNHEY, CDR2 SMNVEV (reference sequence). The CDR3 loop is CASSLQGTNEKLFF. The CDR3 DNA reads TGTGCCAGCAGTTTACAGGGAACTAATGAAAAACTGTTTTTT.

V is TRBV5-1 and J is TRBJ2-3; 8 nucleotides line up with TRBD2. The germline CDR1 and CDR2 sequences are SGHRS and YFSETQ. Trimming removed 5 bases from V and 2 bases from J; junction bases left unmatched: 10. This CDR3 region has 16 residues. CDR3 protein: CASRGNSGEFTDTQYF. The CDR3 region has the DNA TGCGCCAGCAGGGGTAATAGCGGGGAGTTCACAGATACGCAGTATTTT.

This chain connects TRBV27 to TRBJ2-7, with D tentatively TRBD1 (6 bases). Trimming stripped 3 bases from V and 7 bases from J, with 13 bases between. The length of the CDR3 is 13 residues. The germline gives CDR1 MNHEY, CDR2 SMNVEV (reference sequence). The CDR3, as DNA: TGTGCCAGCAGTTTTACAGGGTCGAAGGAGCAGTACTTC. This encodes CASSFTGSKEQYF.

Written as DNA, the CDR3 is TGTGCCAGCAGTTCTGGGACTAGCGGGAGGTACAATGAGCAGTTCTTC. This sequence encodes CASSSGTSGRYNEQFF. The chain has TRBV27 and TRBJ2-1; TRBD2 matches at 15 bases. The V gene end was trimmed by 4 bases and the J gene end by 4 bases; junction bases not matched to a gene: 2. From germline, CDR1 is MNHEY and CDR2 SMNVEV (reference sequence). CDR3 length: 16 amino acids.

V and J are TRBV11-2 and TRBJ1-2, with D hard to call. V shed 5 bases and J shed 7 bases, with 11 bases lying between them. The CDR3 is 12 amino acids. Germline V lookup: CDR1 SGHAT, CDR2 FQNNGV. For the CDR3, the DNA is TGTGCCAGCAGCCCCGAGGGTGTTGGCTACACCTTC. Translating gives CASSPEGVGYTF.

This clone came up once. V gene TRBV3-1 (or the pseudogene TRBV3-2) combines with J gene TRBJ2-3; 7 bases map to TRBD2. Per the germline V gene, CDR1 is LGHDT and CDR2 is YNNKEL (reference sequence). There are 16 residues in the CDR3. J lost 3 bases, V lost 4 bases, and 10 bases had no gene match. The DNA of the CDR3 is TGTGCCAGCAGCCTACCTCAGGGAGGGGAAACAGATACGCAGTATTTT. Translating gives CASSLPQGGETDTQYF.